The source of this T cell receptor beta chain is a study of a mutant IDH1 vaccine in newly diagnosed glioma. Data came from immunoSEQ multiplex PCR; TCRdb stores just in-frame clones and leaves some out. Counted here are fewer than 35,000 clones, nearly 90% occurring once; the ten biggest clones make up less than 25%. The time point is: week 11, during vaccination. Every single dose of the vaccine, 300 ug of mutant IDH1 20-mer peptide, came with topical imiquimod. As concerns this clone: No antigen is known for it.

CDR1 is SGDLS and CDR2 is YYNGEE in the germline V gene. V lost 4 bases to trimming and J lost 6 bases; unmatched junction nucleotides: 6. This CDR3 has 15 residues. The origin of this receptor is a man aged 18 to 29 with glioma. The gene calls are TRBV9 and TRBJ2-1, with 11 nucleotides matching TRBD2. The specimen comprised PBMCs, sampled from a glioma patient whose treatment included an IDH1 peptide vaccine. CDR3 sequence reads: CASSPTSGVANEQFF. CDR3 DNA: TGTGCCAGCAGCCCGACTAGCGGGGTAGCCAATGAGCAGTTCTTC. The full variable domain, its missing parts supplied by reference TRBV9 and TRBJ2-1, is DSGVTQTPKHLITATGQRVTLRCSPRSGDLSVYWYQQSLDQGLQFLIQYYNGEERAKGNILERFSAQQFPDLHSELNLSSLELGDSALYFCASSPTSGVANEQFFGPGTRLTVL.